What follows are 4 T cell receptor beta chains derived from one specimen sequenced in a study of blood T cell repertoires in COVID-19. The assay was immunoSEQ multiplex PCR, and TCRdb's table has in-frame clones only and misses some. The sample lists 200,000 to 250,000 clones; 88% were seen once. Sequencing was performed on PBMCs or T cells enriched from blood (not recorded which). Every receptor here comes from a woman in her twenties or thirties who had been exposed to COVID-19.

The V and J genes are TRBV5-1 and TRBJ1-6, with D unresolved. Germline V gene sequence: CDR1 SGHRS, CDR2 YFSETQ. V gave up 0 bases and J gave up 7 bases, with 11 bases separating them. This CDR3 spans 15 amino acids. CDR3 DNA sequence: TGCGCCAGCAGCTTGGATCATCCGGGGAATTCACCCCTCCACTTT. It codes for CASSLDHPGNSPLHF.

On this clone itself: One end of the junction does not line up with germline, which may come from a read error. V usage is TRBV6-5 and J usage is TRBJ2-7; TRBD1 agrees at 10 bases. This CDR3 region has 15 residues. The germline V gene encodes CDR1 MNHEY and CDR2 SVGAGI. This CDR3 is CASSSRDRGSSEQYF. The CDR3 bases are TGTGCCAGCAGCTCTCGGGACAGGGGATCCTCCGAGCAGTACTTC.

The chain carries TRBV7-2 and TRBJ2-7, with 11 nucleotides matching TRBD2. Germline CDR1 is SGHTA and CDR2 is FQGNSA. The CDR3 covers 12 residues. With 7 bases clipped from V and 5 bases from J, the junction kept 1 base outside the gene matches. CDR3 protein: CASTTSGDEQYF. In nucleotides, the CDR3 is TGTGCCAGCACGACTAGCGGGGACGAGCAGTACTTC.

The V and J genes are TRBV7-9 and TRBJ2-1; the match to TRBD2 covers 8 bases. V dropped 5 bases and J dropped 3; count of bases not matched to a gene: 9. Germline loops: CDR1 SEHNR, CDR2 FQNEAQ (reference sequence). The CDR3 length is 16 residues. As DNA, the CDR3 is TGTGCCAGCAGCCCGAAGAGCGGGAGAGACTACAATGAGCAGTTCTTC. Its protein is CASSPKSGRDYNEQFF.